This paragraph covers one T cell receptor beta chain sequence. What it recognizes is unknown. The data belong to a study of T-cell memory formation after mild COVID-19. Study details: TCR clusters were largely donor specific. Study-level results: Second-wave clones reaching peak frequency on day 37 lacked confirmed SARS-CoV-2 specificity. There was a balanced CD4/CD8 profile in clones contracting day 15 to 85, and later expanders leaned CD4+.

TCRdb itself ran the 5' RACE reads through MiXCR, one entry per CDR3 protein. Of around 100,000 distinct CDR3 sequences listed, 22% were seen once; the top ten hold about two fifths. The CDR3 consists of 15 residues. With 3 bases removed from V and 2 bases from J, the gap between germline ends came to 14 bases. Germline V gene data show CDR1 as SGDLS and CDR2 as YYNGEE. Sample: PBMCs or a T cell subset sorted from them (not recorded which). This TCR derives from a man between 18 and 29 years old who had mild COVID-19 (a few samples of this study predate the infection). Cell type and time point are not known. This chain joins TRBV9 and TRBJ2-5; TRBD1 or TRBD2 may be the D gene (6 bases each). The CDR3 is CASSARGTVQETQYF. The CDR3 DNA reads as TGTGCCAGCAGCGCGAGGGGGACTGTTCAAGAGACCCAGTACTTC.